This T cell receptor (beta chain) stems from a study of CD8 T cells in ankylosing spondylitis. Findings and limits, study-wide: Existing reports had already noted some motif variants in reactive arthritis synovial fluid and blood. Seemingly characteristic of ankylosing spondylitis blood was a TCR beta motif consisting of 7 or 8 highly homologous variants. Relatively scarce in peripheral blood, disease-linked clones were CD8+. Significantly higher representation of disease-linked clones was reported for matched ankylosing spondylitis synovial fluid.

MiXCR was run by TCRdb on the 5' RACE reads, yielding one entry per CDR3 protein. The data hold about 220,000 distinct CDR3 sequences, with approximately 10% observed a single time. The CDR3 totals 15 residues. CDR1 SGHVS and CDR2 FNYEAQ come from the germline V gene. Ten or more counts support this clonotype. As yet, its antigen is unknown. The junction departs from the called germline gene at one end, perhaps through a read error. The source is a male donor with ankylosing spondylitis or in good health (not recorded which). Sequenced sample: blood, either unsorted or a sorted T cell fraction (not recorded which). This rearrangement joins TRBV7-6 to TRBJ2-3, with TRBD1 as a possible D gene (5 bases). The CDR3 DNA is TGTGCCAGCACCTTACGTGCAGGGTCCCCAGATACGCAGTATTTT. Translating it yields CASTLRAGSPDTQYF. Full variable domain (rest looked up from reference TRBV7-6 and TRBJ2-3): GAGVSQSPRYKVTKRGQDVALRCDPISGHVSLYWYRQALGQGPEFLTYFNYEAQQDKSGLPNDRFSAERPEGSISTLTIQRTEQRDSAMYRCASTLRAGSPDTQYFGPGTRLTVL.